These 9 T cell receptor beta chains were all obtained from the same sample, sequenced in a study of cytomegalovirus exposure and HLA in healthy donors. A multiplex PCR was run with 60 Vbeta primers and 13 Jbeta primers. TCRdb's table, derived via immunoSEQ multiplex PCR, lists solely in-frame clones and lacks some. Among some 120,000 clones, 9% to 10% were seen once, and the ten largest hold 3%. Material: PBMCs. These receptors came from a man aged 30-40 years in good health and CMV-seronegative.

This clone has only a few counts. The rearrangement uses TRBV28 and TRBJ1-5; perhaps TRBD1 as D (5 bases). This CDR3 is built from 18 residues. Looked up from germline, CDR1 is MDHEN and CDR2 is SYDVKM. With 6 bases removed from V and 3 bases from J, the gap between germline ends came to 24 bases. The CDR3 DNA sequence: TGTGCCAGCAGCCCGAGGTCCCTCAGACAGATCATCAATCAGCCCCAGCATTTT. Protein product: CASSPRSLRQIINQPQHF.

This clone was observed a few times. V usage is TRBV7-6 and J usage is TRBJ2-2, with D possibly being TRBD2 (5 bases). The germline V and J ends were trimmed by 1 base and 6 bases, with 12 bases remaining between them. The V gene's germline CDR1 is SGHVS and CDR2 FNYEAQ. CDR3 length equals 15 residues. The CDR3 protein is CASSLVGWGAGELFF. The CDR3 DNA is TGTGCCAGCAGCTTAGTTGGATGGGGAGCCGGGGAGCTGTTTTTT.

The chain couples TRBV4-1 to TRBJ1-5; D remains unclear. In germline, CDR1 is MGHRA, CDR2 YSYEKL. V was pared by 0 bases and J by 5 bases, with 5 bases between. The CDR3 contains 13 residues. CDR3 bases: TGCGCCAGCAGCCAAGACCTCCATCAGCCCCAGCATTTT. The encoded protein is CASSQDLHQPQHF.

The chain has TRBV4-3 and TRBJ2-6, with 8 positions matching TRBD2. V shed 4 bases and J 3 bases; nucleotides not matched to a gene: 5. Germline loops: CDR1 LGHNA, CDR2 YSLEER. This CDR3 has 16 residues. DNA of the CDR3: TGCGCCAGCAGCCCCAGCGGGGGAAATGGGGCCAACGTCCTGACTTTC. This translates into CASSPSGGNGANVLTF.

This clone appeared a few times. The chain links TRBV19 to TRBJ1-1; possible D gene TRBD1, 6 bases. The CDR3 runs 14 residues. Germline V gene sequence: CDR1 LNHDA, CDR2 SQIVND (reference sequence). V was cut by 4 bases and J by 4 bases, with 13 bases left in between. CDR3 sequence: CASSTSGTSTEAFF. The CDR3 DNA reads as TGTGCCAGTAGTACCTCCGGGACAAGCACTGAAGCTTTCTTT.

This clone has just a few counts. The chain joins TRBV5-8 to TRBJ2-1, with 10 bases aligning to TRBD1. This CDR3 is 17 amino acids long. After removal of 0 bases from V and 2 bases from J, the junction contained 5 bases not matched to a gene. The germline V gene encodes CDR1 SGHTS and CDR2 YDEGEE. CDR3 protein: CASSLGTGGGAYNEQFF. CDR3 bases: TGTGCCAGCAGCTTGGGGACAGGGGGGGGTGCCTACAATGAGCAGTTCTTC. Full variable domain (outside the CDR3, taken from reference TRBV5-8 and TRBJ2-1): EAGVTQSPTHLIKTRGQQATLRCSPISGHTSVYWYQQALGLGLQFLLWYDEGEERNRGNFPPRFSGRQFPNYSSELNVNALELEDSALYLCASSLGTGGGAYNEQFFGPGTRLTVL.

The CDR3 loop is CASSGLAGNNEQFF. In DNA form, the CDR3 reads TGTGCCAGTTCGGGACTAGCGGGCAACAATGAGCAGTTCTTC. The chain couples TRBV28 to TRBJ2-1, with 12 bases matching TRBD2. Trimming removed 9 bases from V and 5 bases from J; junction bases left unmatched: 5. From germline, CDR1 is MDHEN and CDR2 SYDVKM. This CDR3 has 14 amino acids.

There are a few counts of this clone. The chain uses TRBV7-8 and TRBJ1-4, with 8 bases aligning to TRBD1. CDR3 length equals 19 residues. Germline V lookup: CDR1 SGHVS, CDR2 FQNEAQ. J was trimmed by 7 bases and V by 3 bases; bases with no gene match: 19. CDR3 DNA: TGTGCCAGCAGCTTTTCTTCCATTATAAAACAGGGGGAGGGTGAAAAACTGTTTTTT. As protein: CASSFSSIIKQGEGEKLFF.

J is TRBJ2-5 and V is TRBV6-6; 10 bases are shared with TRBD2. With V trimmed by 7 bases and J by 9 bases, 11 bases remained unmatched. The CDR3 is 14 residues long. From germline, CDR1 is MNHNY and CDR2 SVGAGI (reference sequence). Here the CDR3 reads CASTPSGREGAQYF. CDR3 coding DNA: TGTGCCAGCACCCCAAGCGGGAGGGAGGGGGCCCAGTACTTC.